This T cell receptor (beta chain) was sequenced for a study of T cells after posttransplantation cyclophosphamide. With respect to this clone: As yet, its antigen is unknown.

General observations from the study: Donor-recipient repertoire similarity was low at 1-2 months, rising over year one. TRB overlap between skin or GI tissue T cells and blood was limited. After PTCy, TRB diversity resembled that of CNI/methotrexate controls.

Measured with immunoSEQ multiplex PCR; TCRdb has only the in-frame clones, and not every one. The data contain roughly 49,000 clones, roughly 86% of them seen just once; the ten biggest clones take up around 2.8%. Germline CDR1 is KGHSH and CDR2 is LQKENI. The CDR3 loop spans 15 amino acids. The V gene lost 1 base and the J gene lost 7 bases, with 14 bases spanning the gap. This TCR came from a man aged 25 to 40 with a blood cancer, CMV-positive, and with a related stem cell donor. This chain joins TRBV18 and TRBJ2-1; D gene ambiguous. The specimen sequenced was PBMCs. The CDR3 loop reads CASSPRLEASNEQFF. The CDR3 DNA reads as TGTGCCAGCTCACCACGTCTCGAGGCCTCGAATGAGCAGTTCTTC.